The clone carrying this T cell receptor (beta chain) appeared many times. Antigen specificity is unknown. MiXCR, applied by TCRdb to the RT-PCR reads, yields one record per CDR3 protein. The sample lists a few hundred thousand distinct CDR3 sequences; 12% were seen once. The sample belongs to a study of response to subunit inactivated influenza vaccine. Study outcomes and limitations: After each seasonal influenza vaccination, few new T cells are recruited, the authors suggested.

Trimming shortened V by 8 bases and J by 0 bases, and 13 bases separated the two germline ends. Germline loops: CDR1 SGHTA, CDR2 FQGNSA. This CDR3 is built from 14 residues. The input for sequencing was non-naive T cells sorted from PBMCs, taken around two weeks before vaccination. The chain combines TRBV7-2 with TRBJ1-1, with D unclear. The receptor's source is a man between 45 and 60 years old who received an inactivated influenza vaccine. CDR3 bases: TGTGCCAGCGAAGACATTTGGGTGAACACTGAAGCTTTCTTT. Protein: CASEDIWVNTEAFF.